This TCR beta chain was captured by sequencing in a study of cytomegalovirus exposure and HLA in healthy donors. PCR amplification relied on 60 Vbeta primers (plus 13 Jbeta primers). Libraries were prepared by immunoSEQ multiplex PCR; TCRdb keeps only in-frame clonotypes and omits some of them. The data contain under 200,000 clones, approximately 86% of them singletons. CDR1 KGHSH and CDR2 LQKENI come from the germline V gene. The CDR3 consists of 14 residues. Losses at the gene ends were 6 bases for V and 5 bases for J; bases not matched to a gene: 5. The clonotype comes from a woman in her 30s in good health and CMV-seronegative. The sample was PBMCs. The chain joins TRBV18 to TRBJ2-3; TRBD2 matches 10 bases. The CDR3 region is CASSRTSGGDTQYF. CDR3 in DNA: TGTGCCAGCTCCAGGACTAGCGGAGGAGATACGCAGTATTTT.